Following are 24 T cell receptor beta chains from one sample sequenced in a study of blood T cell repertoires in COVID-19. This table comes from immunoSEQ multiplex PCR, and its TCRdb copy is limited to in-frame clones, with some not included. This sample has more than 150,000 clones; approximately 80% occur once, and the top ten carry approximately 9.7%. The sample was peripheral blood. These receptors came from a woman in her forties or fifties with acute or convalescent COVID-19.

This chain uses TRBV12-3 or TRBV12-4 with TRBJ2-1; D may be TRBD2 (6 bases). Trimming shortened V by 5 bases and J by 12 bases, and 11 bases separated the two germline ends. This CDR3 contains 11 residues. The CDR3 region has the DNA TGTGCCAGCAGTCGCGGGGTGGGGCAGTTCTTC. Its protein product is CASSRGVGQFF.

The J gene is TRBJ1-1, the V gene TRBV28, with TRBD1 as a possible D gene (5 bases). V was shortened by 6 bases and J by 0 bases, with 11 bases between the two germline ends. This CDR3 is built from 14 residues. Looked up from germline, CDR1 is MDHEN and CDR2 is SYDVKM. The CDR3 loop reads CASSPGHLNTEAFF. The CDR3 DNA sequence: TGTGCCAGCAGCCCCGGACACCTGAACACTGAAGCTTTCTTT.

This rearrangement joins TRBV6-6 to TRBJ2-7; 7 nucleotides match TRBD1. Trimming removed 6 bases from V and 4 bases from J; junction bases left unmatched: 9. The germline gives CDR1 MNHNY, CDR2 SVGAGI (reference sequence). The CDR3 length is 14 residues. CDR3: CASRLITGVYEQYF. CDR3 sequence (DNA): TGTGCCAGCAGGCTTATCACAGGGGTATACGAGCAGTACTTC.

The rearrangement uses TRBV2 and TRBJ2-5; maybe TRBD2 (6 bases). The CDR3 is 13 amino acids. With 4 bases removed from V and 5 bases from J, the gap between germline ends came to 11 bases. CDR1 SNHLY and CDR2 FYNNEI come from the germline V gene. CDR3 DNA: TGTGCCAGCAGTGGGGTAGGAGGGGAGACCCAGTACTTC. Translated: CASSGVGGETQYF.

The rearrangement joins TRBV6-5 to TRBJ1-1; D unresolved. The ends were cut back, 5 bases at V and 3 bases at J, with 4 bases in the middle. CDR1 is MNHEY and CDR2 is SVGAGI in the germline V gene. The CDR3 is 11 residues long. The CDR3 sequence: CASSTYTEAFF. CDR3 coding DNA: TGTGCCAGCAGTACTTACACTGAAGCTTTCTTT.

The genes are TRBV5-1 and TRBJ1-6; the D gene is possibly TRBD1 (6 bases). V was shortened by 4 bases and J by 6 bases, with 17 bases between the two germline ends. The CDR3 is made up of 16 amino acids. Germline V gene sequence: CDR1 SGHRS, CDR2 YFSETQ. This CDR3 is CASSTGQRAANSPLHF. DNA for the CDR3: TGCGCCAGCAGCACCGGACAGCGAGCAGCTAATTCACCCCTCCACTTT.

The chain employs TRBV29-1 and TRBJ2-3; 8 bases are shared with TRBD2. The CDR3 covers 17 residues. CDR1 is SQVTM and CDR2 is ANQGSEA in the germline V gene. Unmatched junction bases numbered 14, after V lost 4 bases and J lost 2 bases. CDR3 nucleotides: TGCAGCGTTGGTCGTGTATGGGTAGCGGGAAACACAGATACGCAGTATTTT. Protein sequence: CSVGRVWVAGNTDTQYF.

The CDR3 DNA is TGTGCCAGCAGCCTCCCTACCACTGAAGCTTTCTTT. It codes for CASSLPTTEAFF. The rearrangement links TRBV7-2 to TRBJ1-1; D gene uncertain. V was clipped by 5 bases and J by 4 bases, with 8 bases between them. This CDR3 is built from 12 residues. Germline CDR1 and CDR2: SGHTA and FQGNSA.

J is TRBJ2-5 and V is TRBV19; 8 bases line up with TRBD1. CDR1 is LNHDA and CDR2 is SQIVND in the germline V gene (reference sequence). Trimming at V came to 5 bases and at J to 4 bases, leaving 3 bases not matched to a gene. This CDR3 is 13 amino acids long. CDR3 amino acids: CASSDRGGETQYF. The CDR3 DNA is TGTGCCAGTAGTGACAGGGGAGGAGAGACCCAGTACTTC.

The CDR3 is CASTPGGGYYEQYF. The CDR3 DNA reads as TGTGCCAGCACTCCGGGGGGGGGCTACTACGAGCAGTACTTC. This sequence joins TRBV6-5 and TRBJ2-7; 8 nucleotides line up with TRBD2. V trimming: 7 bases; J trimming: 3 bases; junction bases outside the gene matches: 8. Per the germline V gene, CDR1 is MNHEY and CDR2 is SVGAGI. The CDR3 runs 14 residues.

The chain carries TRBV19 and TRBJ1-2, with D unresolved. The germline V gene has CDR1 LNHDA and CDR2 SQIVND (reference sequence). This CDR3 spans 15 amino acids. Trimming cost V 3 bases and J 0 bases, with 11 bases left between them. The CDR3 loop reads CASSMLPGANYGYTF. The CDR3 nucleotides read TGTGCCAGTAGTATGTTGCCGGGAGCTAACTATGGCTACACCTTC.

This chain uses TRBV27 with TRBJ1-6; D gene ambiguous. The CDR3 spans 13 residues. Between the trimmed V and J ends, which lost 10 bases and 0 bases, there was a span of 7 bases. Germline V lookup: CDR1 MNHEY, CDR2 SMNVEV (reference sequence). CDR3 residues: CATKSSYNSPLHF. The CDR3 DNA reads TGTGCCACGAAGAGCTCCTATAATTCACCCCTCCACTTT.

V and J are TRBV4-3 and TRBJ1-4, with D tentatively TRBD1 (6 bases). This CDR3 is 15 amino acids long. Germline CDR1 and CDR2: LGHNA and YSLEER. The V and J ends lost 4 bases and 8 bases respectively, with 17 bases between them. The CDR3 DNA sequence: TGCGCCAGCAGCCTCCGGACAGAGCCTTTCGAAAAACTGTTTTTT. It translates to CASSLRTEPFEKLFF.

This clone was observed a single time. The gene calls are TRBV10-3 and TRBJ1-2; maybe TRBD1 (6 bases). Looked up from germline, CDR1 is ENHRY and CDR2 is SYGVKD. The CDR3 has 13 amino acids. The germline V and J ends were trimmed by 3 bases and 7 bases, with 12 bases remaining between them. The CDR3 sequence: CAISDRGLGGYTF. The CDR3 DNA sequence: TGTGCCATCAGTGACAGGGGATTAGGTGGCTACACCTTC.

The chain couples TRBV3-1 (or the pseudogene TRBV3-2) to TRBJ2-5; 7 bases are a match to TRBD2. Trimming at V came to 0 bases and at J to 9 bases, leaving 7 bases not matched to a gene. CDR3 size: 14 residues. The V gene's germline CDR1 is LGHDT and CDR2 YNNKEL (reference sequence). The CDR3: CASSQDAHRGAQYF. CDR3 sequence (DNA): TGTGCCAGCAGCCAAGATGCTCACCGGGGGGCCCAGTACTTC.

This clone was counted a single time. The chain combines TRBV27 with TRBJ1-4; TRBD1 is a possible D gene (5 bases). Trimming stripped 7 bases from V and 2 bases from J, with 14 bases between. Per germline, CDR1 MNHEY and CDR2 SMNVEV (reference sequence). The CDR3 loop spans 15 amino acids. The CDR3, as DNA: TGTGCCAGCATAGAGGGACTGGGGACTAATGAAAAACTGTTTTTT. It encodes CASIEGLGTNEKLFF.

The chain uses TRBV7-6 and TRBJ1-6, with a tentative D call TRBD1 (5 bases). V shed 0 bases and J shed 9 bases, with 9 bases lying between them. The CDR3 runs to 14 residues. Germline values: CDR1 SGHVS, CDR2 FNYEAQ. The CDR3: CASSLASQGSPLHF. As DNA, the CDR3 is TGTGCCAGCAGCTTAGCTTCGCAGGGTTCACCCCTCCACTTT. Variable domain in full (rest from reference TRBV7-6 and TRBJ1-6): GAGVSQSPRYKVTKRGQDVALRCDPISGHVSLYWYRQALGQGPEFLTYFNYEAQQDKSGLPNDRFSAERPEGSISTLTIQRTEQRDSAMYRCASSLASQGSPLHFGNGTRLTVT.

The CDR3 here is CATRTGGNTEAFF. CDR3 DNA: TGTGCCACCAGGACAGGGGGGAACACTGAAGCTTTCTTT. The chain carries TRBV10-3 and TRBJ1-1; 10 nucleotides match TRBD1. The CDR3 covers 13 residues. V lost 10 bases and J lost 1; bases outside the gene matches: 3. The germline V gene encodes CDR1 ENHRY and CDR2 SYGVKD.

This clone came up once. The CDR3 spells CASSFGIRYGYTF. The DNA of the CDR3 is TGTGCCAGTAGTTTCGGGATCAGGTATGGCTACACCTTC. This sequence joins TRBV19 and TRBJ1-2; D is uncertain. This CDR3 contains 13 residues. Deletions cut 5 bases from V and 5 bases from J, with 12 bases between. CDR1 LNHDA and CDR2 SQIVND come from the germline V gene (reference sequence).

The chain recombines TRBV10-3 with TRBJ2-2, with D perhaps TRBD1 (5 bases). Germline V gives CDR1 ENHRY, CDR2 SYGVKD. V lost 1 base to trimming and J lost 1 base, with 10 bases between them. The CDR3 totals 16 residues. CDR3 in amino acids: CAISEWTQGNTGELFF. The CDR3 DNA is TGTGCCATCAGTGAGTGGACGCAGGGGAACACCGGGGAGCTGTTTTTT.

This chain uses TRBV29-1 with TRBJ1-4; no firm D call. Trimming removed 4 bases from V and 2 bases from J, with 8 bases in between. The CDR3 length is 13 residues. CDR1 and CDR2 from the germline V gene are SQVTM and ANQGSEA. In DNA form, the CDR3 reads TGCAGCGTTGGCGGTGGGACTAATGAAAAACTGTTTTTT. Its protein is CSVGGGTNEKLFF.

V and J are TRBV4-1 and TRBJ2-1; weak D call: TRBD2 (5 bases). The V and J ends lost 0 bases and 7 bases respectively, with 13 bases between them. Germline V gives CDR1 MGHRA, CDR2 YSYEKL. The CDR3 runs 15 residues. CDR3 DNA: TGCGCCAGCAGCCAAGACGGACTGACCATAAATGAGCAGTTCTTC. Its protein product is CASSQDGLTINEQFF.

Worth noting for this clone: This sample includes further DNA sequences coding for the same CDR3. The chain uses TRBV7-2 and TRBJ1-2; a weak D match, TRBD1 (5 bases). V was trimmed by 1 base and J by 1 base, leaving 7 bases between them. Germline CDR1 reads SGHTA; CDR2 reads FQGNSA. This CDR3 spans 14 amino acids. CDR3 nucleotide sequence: TGTGCCAGCAGCTTAGGGGGCTTTAACTATGGCTACACCTTC. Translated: CASSLGGFNYGYTF.

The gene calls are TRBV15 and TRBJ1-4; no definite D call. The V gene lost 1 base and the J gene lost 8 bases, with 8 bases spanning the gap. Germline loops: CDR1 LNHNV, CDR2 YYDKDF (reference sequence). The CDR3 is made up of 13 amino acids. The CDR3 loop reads CATSRGREEKLFF. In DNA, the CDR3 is TGTGCCACCAGCAGAGGGAGGGAAGAAAAACTGTTTTTT.